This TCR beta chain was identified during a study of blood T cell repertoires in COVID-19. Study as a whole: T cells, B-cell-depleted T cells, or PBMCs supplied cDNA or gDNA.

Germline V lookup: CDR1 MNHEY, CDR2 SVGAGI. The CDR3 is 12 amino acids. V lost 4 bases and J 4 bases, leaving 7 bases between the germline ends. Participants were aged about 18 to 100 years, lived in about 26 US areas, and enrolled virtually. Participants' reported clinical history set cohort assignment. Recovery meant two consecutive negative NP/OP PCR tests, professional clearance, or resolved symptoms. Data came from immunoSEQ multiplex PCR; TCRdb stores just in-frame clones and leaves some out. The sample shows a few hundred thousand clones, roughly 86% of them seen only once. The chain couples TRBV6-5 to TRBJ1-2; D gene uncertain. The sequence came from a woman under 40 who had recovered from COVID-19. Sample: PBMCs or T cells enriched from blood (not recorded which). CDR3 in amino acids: CASSSPSYGYTF. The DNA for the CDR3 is TGTGCCAGCAGTTCCCCCAGCTATGGCTACACCTTC.